Each of the 21 T cell receptor beta chains below was sequenced from the same sample in a study of T cells in Graves' hyperthyroidism and ophthalmopathy. From RNA transcripts, TCR beta CDR3 regions were amplified. A first-round RT-PCR of the TCR CDR3 used the HTBI primer set. Each CDR3 protein is one row after TCRdb ran MiXCR on the multiplex PCR reads. Of hundreds of thousands of distinct CDR3 sequences listed, approximately 15% are singletons. Sequencing was carried out using blood. The origin of the receptors is a woman in her 30s with Graves' hyperthyroidism.

V is TRBV3-1 and J is TRBJ2-1, with D unresolved. Germline lookup yields CDR1 LGHDT and CDR2 YNNKEL (reference sequence). The V and J ends lost 1 base and 6 bases respectively, with 7 bases between them. The CDR3 is made up of 13 amino acids. CDR3 sequence (DNA): TGTGCCAGCAGCCAAGGGGTCCCCAATGAGCAGTTCTTC. It translates to CASSQGVPNEQFF.

The chain combines TRBV5-1 with TRBJ2-1; TRBD2 agrees at 14 bases. The CDR3 consists of 19 residues. V lost 4 bases, J lost 4 bases, and 13 bases stayed unmatched. Germline CDR1 and CDR2: SGHRS and YFSETQ. CDR3 in DNA: TGCGCCAGCAGCACCCCCCAGCGGACTAGCGGGAGGATATACAATGAGCAGTTCTTC. Its translation: CASSTPQRTSGRIYNEQFF.

Comment on this clonotype: A much larger clonotype is one base distant, so this may be a read error. V is TRBV2 and J is TRBJ1-6, with a possible D match to TRBD1 (5 bases). Germline CDR1 and CDR2: SNHLY and FYNNEI. CDR3 length: 16 amino acids. V lost 8 bases, J lost 3 bases, and 17 bases lay in between. The CDR3 coding sequence is TGTGCCAGCGCGGTAGGGGTCGGATTCTATAATTCACCCCTCCACTTT. This codes for CASAVGVGFYNSPLHF. The full variable domain, in which reference TRBV2 and TRBJ1-6 provide the parts outside the CDR3, is EPEVTQTPSHQVTQMGQEVILRCVPISNHLYFYWYRQILGQKVEFLVSFYNNEISEKSEIFDDQFSVERPDGSNFTLKIRSTKLEDSAMYFCASAVGVGFYNSPLHFGNGTRLTVT.

This clonotype has ten or more counts. J is TRBJ2-6 and V is TRBV7-2; D gene uncertain. This CDR3 is built from 16 residues. V was trimmed by 1 base and J by 0 bases, leaving 7 bases between them. Germline V gives CDR1 SGHTA, CDR2 FQGNSA. The CDR3 spells CASSLGPYSGANVLTF. Written as DNA, the CDR3 is TGTGCCAGCAGCTTAGGCCCCTACTCTGGGGCCAACGTCCTGACTTTC.

In regard to this clonotype: A junction end diverges from the germline sequence, so it may reflect a read error. V and J are TRBV2 and TRBJ2-1, with TRBD2 matching over 10 bases. The germline V gene has CDR1 SNHLY and CDR2 FYNNEI. There are 15 residues in the CDR3. The CDR3 region has the DNA TGTGCCAGCAAAAGAGCGGGAGGGTCCTACAATGAGCGGTTCTTC. It yields the protein CASKRAGGSYNERFF.

The chain carries TRBV20-1 and TRBJ2-7; D might be TRBD1 or TRBD2, each matching 5 bases. There are 13 residues in the CDR3. With 6 bases removed from V and 2 bases from J, the gap between germline ends came to 14 bases. Germline V gene sequence: CDR1 DFQATT, CDR2 SNEGSKA (reference sequence). The CDR3 reads CSAQGPIPYEQYF. DNA for the CDR3: TGCAGTGCCCAGGGACCGATCCCCTACGAGCAGTACTTC.

There are many counts of this clonotype. V is TRBV28 and J is TRBJ2-7; D is uncertain. Trimming stripped 5 bases from V and 0 bases from J, with 11 bases between. The CDR3 is 14 amino acids. Germline V gene data show CDR1 as MDHEN and CDR2 as SYDVKM. CDR3 amino acids: CASSPHSDSYEQYF. In nucleotides, the CDR3 is TGTGCCAGCAGTCCCCACAGCGACTCCTACGAGCAGTACTTC.

This clonotype has ten or more counts. The CDR3 loop is CSARVSTSSYEQYF. The CDR3 DNA reads as TGCAGTGCCCGAGTGTCAACCTCCTCCTACGAGCAGTACTTC. The chain joins TRBV20-1 to TRBJ2-7, with no clear D. This CDR3 has 14 residues. Germline CDR1 and CDR2: DFQATT and SNEGSKA (reference sequence). V gave up 6 bases and J gave up 0 bases, with 15 bases separating them.

A remark on this clonotype: This could be a read error, since a much larger clone is one nucleotide away. The chain couples TRBV12-3 or TRBV12-4 to TRBJ2-3; no firm D call. The last part of the DNA fits TRBJ1-5 better; the J call may be wrong. CDR3 length: 15 residues. The CDR3 sequence is CASSHGSSNTDTQHF. CDR3 nucleotide sequence: TGTGCCAGCAGTCACGGCAGCTCTAACACAGATACGCAGCATTTT.

As regards this clonotype: An end of the junction does not agree with germline; a read error may underlie this. The V gene is TRBV29-1, the J gene TRBJ2-7; the D is unclear. The CDR3 contains 12 residues. Per germline, CDR1 SQVTM and CDR2 ANQGSEA. The CDR3 nucleotides read TGCAGCGTCAAGTCAGACCCATACGTGCAGTACTTC. It encodes CSVKSDPYVQYF.

This clonotype appeared many times. The genes are TRBV20-1 and TRBJ2-5, with no clear D. Per the germline V gene, CDR1 is DFQATT and CDR2 is SNEGSKA (reference sequence). V shed 6 bases and J shed 4 bases, with 15 bases lying between them. The length of the CDR3 is 13 residues. This chain's CDR3 is CSAPVNVRETQYF. The CDR3 nucleotides are TGCAGTGCCCCTGTCAATGTCCGAGAGACCCAGTACTTC.

The chain links TRBV20-1 to TRBJ1-2; 8 nucleotides line up with TRBD1. The CDR3 has 14 residues. Germline assignment: CDR1 DFQATT and CDR2 SNEGSKA (reference sequence). V dropped 4 bases and J dropped 8; count of bases not matched to a gene: 12. DNA for the CDR3: TGCAGTGCTACGTCCCAGACAGGGGTCAGGGGCTACACCTTC. Protein: CSATSQTGVRGYTF.

This clonotype showed up many times. V usage is TRBV28 and J usage is TRBJ1-2, with 7 bases fitting TRBD1. Germline-derived CDR1 and CDR2 are MDHEN and SYDVKM. The CDR3 length is 14 residues. The V gene end was trimmed by 8 bases and the J gene end by 6 bases; junction bases not matched to a gene: 12. CDR3 sequence reads: CASGVRQGLHGYTF. The DNA for the CDR3 is TGTGCCAGCGGTGTTCGACAGGGCTTACATGGCTACACCTTC.

The table lists this clonotype with a few counts. The CDR3 spells CASSARDRGRNQPQHF. DNA of the CDR3: TGTGCCAGTAGTGCCCGGGACAGGGGACGAAATCAGCCCCAGCATTTT. The chain uses TRBV19 and TRBJ1-5; TRBD1 matches 10 bases. Trimming at V came to 5 bases and at J to 4 bases, leaving 8 bases not matched to a gene. CDR1 LNHDA and CDR2 SQIVND come from the germline V gene (reference sequence). The length of the CDR3 is 16 residues.

In this sample, this clonotype turned up many times. This chain links TRBV28 with TRBJ2-1, with D possibly matching TRBD2 (6 bases). CDR3 length equals 15 residues. Germline lookup yields CDR1 MDHEN and CDR2 SYDVKM. The V and J ends lost 3 bases and 6 bases respectively, with 15 bases between them. The CDR3 DNA follows: TGTGCCAGCAGTTTTGGCGGGAACTTCCCCAATGAGCAGTTCTTC. It yields the protein CASSFGGNFPNEQFF.

This clonotype was counted only a few times. This chain joins TRBV3-1 and TRBJ2-7, with 9 positions matching TRBD2. This CDR3 spans 17 amino acids. Germline loops: CDR1 LGHDT, CDR2 YNNKEL (reference sequence). After removal of 4 bases from V and 6 bases from J, the junction contained 16 bases not matched to a gene. Written as DNA, the CDR3 is TGTGCCAGCAGCCGCCGGGGTACAGCGGGAGGAATCGGCGAGCAGTACTTC. The encoded protein is CASSRRGTAGGIGEQYF.

This clonotype was detected a few times. The chain employs TRBV4-1 and TRBJ2-7, with D possibly TRBD1 on 6 matching bases. V was pared by 5 bases and J by 2 bases, with 19 bases between. The germline CDR1 and CDR2 sequences are MGHRA and YSYEKL. The CDR3 runs to 16 residues. CDR3 nucleotide sequence: TGCGCCAGCAGCGAATATCTCAGGGGCTCCCCCTACGAGCAGTACTTC. Its protein is CASSEYLRGSPYEQYF.

In its sample, this clonotype was seen many times. V is TRBV12-3 or TRBV12-4 and J is TRBJ2-2; D gene unclear. Trimming removed 2 bases at V and 7 bases at J, with 8 bases between. The CDR3 contains 13 residues. The chain's CDR3 is CASSLMSIGELFF. The DNA of the CDR3 is TGTGCCAGCAGTTTAATGTCAATCGGGGAGCTGTTTTTT.

This clonotype came up many times. V gene TRBV30 combines with J gene TRBJ1-1; maybe TRBD1 (5 bases). The germline V gene encodes CDR1 GTSNPN and CDR2 SVGIG (reference sequence). Between the trimmed V and J ends, which lost 5 bases and 4 bases, there was a span of 14 bases. CDR3 length: 13 residues. The CDR3 is CAWQQGERTEAFF. The CDR3 coding sequence is TGTGCCTGGCAGCAGGGAGAGCGCACTGAAGCTTTCTTT. The variable domain in full, completed from reference TRBV30 and TRBJ1-1, reads SQTIHQWPATLVQPVGSPLSLECTVEGTSNPNLYWYRQAAGRGLQLLFYSVGIGQISSEVPQNLSASRPQDRQFILSSKKLLLSDSGFYLCAWQQGERTEAFFGQGTRLTVV.

This clonotype has a count of ten or more. The chain is built from TRBV7-2 and TRBJ2-5; the match to TRBD1 covers 9 bases. This CDR3 region has 14 residues. V lost 3 bases to trimming and J lost 5 bases; unmatched junction nucleotides: 4. Germline assignment: CDR1 SGHTA and CDR2 FQGNSA. This chain's CDR3 is CASSFGGTGETQYF. The CDR3 DNA follows: TGTGCCAGCAGCTTTGGCGGGACAGGGGAGACCCAGTACTTC.

This clonotype was seen at least ten times. The V call is TRBV6-1, the J call TRBJ1-5; 7 bases map to TRBD1. The CDR3 extends over 13 amino acids. V gave up 7 bases and J gave up 5 bases; unmatched junction bases: 5. Germline V CDR1 and CDR2: MNHNS, SASEGT. The CDR3 sequence: CASKQGHHQPQHF. Here the CDR3 DNA reads TGTGCCAGCAAACAGGGGCACCATCAGCCCCAGCATTTT.